Listed here are 22 T cell receptor beta chains from one sample, sequenced in a study of blood T cell repertoires in COVID-19. This table comes from immunoSEQ multiplex PCR, and its TCRdb copy is limited to in-frame clones, with some not included. Among 330,000 or so clones listed, around 87% were seen once. The sequencing input was PBMCs or T cells enriched from blood (not recorded which). These receptors were collected from a man aged 40-49 years in a cohort exposed to, infected with or recovered from COVID-19 (not recorded which).

This clone was seen more than once but under ten times. This sequence joins TRBV5-4 and TRBJ2-1; D possibly corresponds to TRBD2 (6 bases). The CDR3 runs 14 residues. With 2 bases removed from V and 6 bases from J, the gap between germline ends came to 12 bases. Germline CDR1 reads SGHNT; CDR2 reads YYREEE (reference sequence). The CDR3 region has the DNA TGTGCCAGCAGCTTCGGCGGGAAAGGCAATGAGCAGTTCTTC. This translates into CASSFGGKGNEQFF.

The genes are TRBV27 and TRBJ2-2; tentatively, D is TRBD2 (6 bases). The CDR3 runs to 15 residues. V dropped 5 bases and J dropped 5 bases, with 15 bases sitting between them. From germline, CDR1 is MNHEY and CDR2 SMNVEV (reference sequence). In DNA, the CDR3 is TGTGCCAGCAGTCCCTGGGGGGTTCAGACCGGGGAGCTGTTTTTT. This sequence encodes CASSPWGVQTGELFF.

The sample holds one count of this clone. V is TRBV7-6 and J is TRBJ2-1, with 14 bases that match TRBD2. This CDR3 comprises 17 residues. CDR1 SGHVS and CDR2 FNYEAQ come from the germline V gene. J lost 9 bases, V lost 2 bases, and 9 bases had no gene match. DNA of the CDR3: TGTGCCAGCAGCTTAACTCCAAGACTAGCGGGAGGGACTGAGCAGTTCTTC. Protein: CASSLTPRLAGGTEQFF. The full variable domain, its missing parts supplied by reference TRBV7-6 and TRBJ2-1, is GAGVSQSPRYKVTKRGQDVALRCDPISGHVSLYWYRQALGQGPEFLTYFNYEAQQDKSGLPNDRFSAERPEGSISTLTIQRTEQRDSAMYRCASSLTPRLAGGTEQFFGPGTRLTVL.

The sample holds a few counts of this clone. The chain carries TRBV27 and TRBJ1-4; no clear D. The CDR3 has 12 residues. With 10 bases removed from V and 8 bases from J, the gap between germline ends came to 14 bases. Germline CDR1 is MNHEY and CDR2 is SMNVEV (reference sequence). The CDR3 DNA reads as TGTGCCACCCGGAGGAACGACGAAAAACTGTTTTTT. This gives the protein CATRRNDEKLFF.

This sequence joins TRBV28 and TRBJ2-7, with TRBD1 identical over 7 bases. This CDR3 contains 14 residues. CDR1 and CDR2 (germline): MDHEN, SYDVKM. V lost 3 bases, J lost 5 bases, and 7 bases stayed unmatched. The CDR3 region has the DNA TGTGCCAGCAGTTTGCCTGGACAGGTCCACGAGCAGTACTTC. Its translation: CASSLPGQVHEQYF.

The chain uses TRBV19 and TRBJ2-3; 9 nucleotides line up with TRBD2. This CDR3 has 14 amino acids. Germline CDR1 LNHDA, CDR2 SQIVND (reference sequence). The V segment lost 3 bases and the J segment 3 bases; nucleotides outside the gene matches: 1. The CDR3 coding sequence is TGTGCCAGTAGTATTAGCGGGGGAACAGATACGCAGTATTTT. Its translation: CASSISGGTDTQYF.

This rearrangement joins TRBV6-5 to TRBJ1-5, with D possibly matching TRBD1 (6 bases). This CDR3 has 15 amino acids. Germline CDR1 MNHEY, CDR2 SVGAGI. The V gene lost 4 bases and the J gene lost 6 bases, with 16 bases spanning the gap. The CDR3 nucleotides read TGTGCCAGCAGTTCCACCCCAGGGGATGGTCAGCCCCAGCATTTT. It specifies CASSSTPGDGQPQHF.

The chain combines TRBV5-6 with TRBJ1-6, with 11 bases matching TRBD1. J was trimmed by 8 bases and V by 4 bases; bases with no gene match: 5. Looked up from germline, CDR1 is SGHDT and CDR2 is YYEEEE. The CDR3 is 15 amino acids. The CDR3 region is CASSHRTGGHSPLHF. CDR3 DNA sequence: TGTGCCAGCAGCCACCGGACAGGGGGCCATTCACCCCTCCACTTT.

The chain links TRBV30 to TRBJ1-2; D remains ambiguous. The CDR3 runs 11 residues. The V gene lost 2 bases and the J gene lost 10 bases, with 11 bases spanning the gap. Germline V CDR1 and CDR2: GTSNPN, SVGIG (reference sequence). The DNA for the CDR3 is TGTGCCTGGAGTCATCGCCTAATCTACACCTTC. Protein product: CAWSHRLIYTF. The full variable domain, in which reference TRBV30 and TRBJ1-2 provide the parts outside the CDR3, is SQTIHQWPATLVQPVGSPLSLECTVEGTSNPNLYWYRQAAGRGLQLLFYSVGIGQISSEVPQNLSASRPQDRQFILSSKKLLLSDSGFYLCAWSHRLIYTFGSGTRLTVV.

The chain has TRBV7-9 and TRBJ1-4, with D perhaps matching TRBD1 (5 bases). In germline, CDR1 is SEHNR, CDR2 FQNEAQ (reference sequence). The V end lost 0 bases, the J end lost 10 bases, and 15 bases lay between the germline ends. The CDR3 runs to 15 residues. The CDR3 coding sequence is TGTGCCAGCAGCTTAGCGTCAGGGTCGGGTGCAAAACTGTTTTTT. It is translated as CASSLASGSGAKLFF.

The V call is TRBV10-3, the J call TRBJ2-2; D is possibly TRBD2 (6 bases). The CDR3 covers 14 residues. Germline V CDR1 and CDR2: ENHRY, SYGVKD. The germline V and J ends were trimmed by 10 bases and 1 base, with 13 bases remaining between them. Written as DNA, the CDR3 is TGTGCCACCCACGGGGGTGGGAACACCGGGGAGCTGTTTTTT. Translated: CATHGGGNTGELFF.

This clone was recorded once. This rearrangement joins TRBV3-1 (or the pseudogene TRBV3-2) to TRBJ2-1; 7 positions match TRBD2. J gave up 0 bases and V 1 base, and 3 bases lay outside the gene matches. The V gene's germline CDR1 is LGHDT and CDR2 YNNKEL (reference sequence). The CDR3 loop spans 16 amino acids. The CDR3 region is CASSQGGGSSYNEQFF. The CDR3 DNA reads as TGTGCCAGCAGCCAAGGGGGGGGGAGCTCCTACAATGAGCAGTTCTTC.

V gene TRBV3-1 (or the pseudogene TRBV3-2) combines with J gene TRBJ2-2; a possible D gene is TRBD2 (5 bases). CDR1 and CDR2 (germline): LGHDT, YNNKEL (reference sequence). This CDR3 is 11 amino acids long. V was trimmed by 5 bases and J by 7 bases, leaving 5 bases between them. CDR3 bases: TGTGCCAGCAGCGGGAGCGGGGAGCTGTTTTTT. Translation: CASSGSGELFF.

This chain uses TRBV6-5 with TRBJ2-1, with TRBD1 as a possible D gene (5 bases). V lost 7 bases and J lost 9, with 22 bases in between. The CDR3 is 15 residues long. CDR1 MNHEY and CDR2 SVGAGI come from the germline V gene. This chain's CDR3 is CASTNGQGGVAEQFF. The CDR3 DNA sequence: TGTGCCAGCACCAACGGGCAGGGTGGGGTAGCTGAGCAGTTCTTC.

The table lists this clone with a count of one. This chain connects TRBV6-1 to TRBJ1-3; D not certain. CDR1 MNHNS and CDR2 SASEGT come from the germline V gene. This CDR3 comprises 15 residues. The V and J ends lost 1 base and 4 bases respectively, with 11 bases between them. This chain's CDR3 is CASSEVKTGGNTIYF. The CDR3, as DNA: TGTGCCAGCAGTGAAGTCAAGACGGGAGGAAACACCATATATTTT.

The chain employs TRBV7-8 and TRBJ1-5; D gene uncertain. This CDR3 has 14 residues. The germline gives CDR1 SGHVS, CDR2 FQNEAQ. The germline V and J ends were trimmed by 3 bases and 0 bases, with 6 bases remaining between them. CDR3 in amino acids: CASSFSTSNQPQHF. The CDR3 nucleotides read TGTGCCAGCAGCTTTAGCACTAGCAATCAGCCCCAGCATTTT.

The J gene is TRBJ1-3, the V gene TRBV25-1, with D unresolved. Per the germline V gene, CDR1 is MGHDK and CDR2 is SYGVNS. This CDR3 spans 14 amino acids. With 2 bases removed from V and 0 bases from J, the gap between germline ends came to 5 bases. The chain's CDR3 is CASSEHGSGNTIYF. The CDR3 nucleotides are TGTGCCAGCAGTGAACACGGCTCTGGAAACACCATATATTTT.

V is TRBV28 and J is TRBJ1-6, with TRBD1 identical over 8 bases. Germline CDR1 reads MDHEN; CDR2 reads SYDVKM. The CDR3 consists of 14 residues. V dropped 6 bases and J dropped 10; count of bases not matched to a gene: 8. The CDR3: CASSQAGGASPLHF. The CDR3 coding sequence is TGTGCCAGCAGCCAAGCAGGGGGCGCCTCACCCCTCCACTTT.

This clone was observed once. This rearrangement joins TRBV5-6 to TRBJ2-1; TRBD2 agrees at 10 bases. This CDR3 region has 16 residues. Germline trimming cut 2 bases from V and 3 bases from J; bases unmatched to any gene: 5. Germline V gene data show CDR1 as SGHDT and CDR2 as YYEEEE. CDR3 DNA sequence: TGTGCCAGCAGCTTCAAGCCTAGCGGGAGCTACAATGAGCAGTTCTTC. Translating it yields CASSFKPSGSYNEQFF.

This chain joins TRBV6-5 and TRBJ2-2, with TRBD2 identical over 10 bases. The junction had 7 bases not matched to a gene; V was cut back by 5 bases and J by 7 bases. The CDR3 spans 15 residues. Looked up from germline, CDR1 is MNHEY and CDR2 is SVGAGI. CDR3 amino acids: CASSLLAGAGGELFF. CDR3 DNA: TGTGCCAGCAGTCTGCTAGCGGGAGCTGGCGGGGAGCTGTTTTTT.

This chain links TRBV24-1 with TRBJ2-1; 8 positions match TRBD1. The trim removed 5 bases at V and 8 bases at J, leaving 10 bases unmatched. The CDR3 loop spans 15 amino acids. The germline V gene encodes CDR1 KGHDR and CDR2 SFDVKD. In DNA form, the CDR3 reads TGTGCCACCAGTGTGGTAGACAGGGGTTTCTATGAGCAGTTCTTC. Amino acid sequence: CATSVVDRGFYEQFF.

V gene TRBV10-2 combines with J gene TRBJ1-5, with TRBD1 matching over 7 bases. Germline V gene lookup returns CDR1 WSHSY and CDR2 SAAADI. V lost 6 bases to trimming and J lost 2 bases; unmatched junction nucleotides: 7. The CDR3 has 15 amino acids. The CDR3 DNA reads TGCGCCAGCAGAGAGGGGGCGGTGGGCAATCAGCCCCAGCATTTT. It codes for CASREGAVGNQPQHF.